These T cell receptor beta chains were read from a single sample in a study of neurological immune-mediated disorders. A single record per CDR3 protein comes from TCRdb applying MiXCR to the 5' RACE reads. This sample carries some 30,000 distinct CDR3 sequences, under 30% of them seen once, and the ten largest clones take 25% to 30%. Input material: CD4+ T cells from blood. Every receptor here comes from a man aged 50 or older with HTLV-1-associated myelopathy (HAM/TSP). Both conserved end residues are part of each CDR3. The D gene is left open where the match is weak. A clone size is listed for some rows: how often the clone was seen (once, few, many), or a class if it is expanded.

v_call: TRBV18; d_call: .; j_call: TRBJ2-7; clone_size: few; cdr3_nt: TGTGCCAGCTCGGAGGGCCGATACGAGCAGTACTTC; cdr3_aa: CASSEGRYEQYF
v_call: TRBV12-3/TRBV12-4; d_call: TRBD2; j_call: TRBJ2-5; clone_size: many; cdr3_nt: TGTGCCAGCAGTTGGAGCGGCAGTAATAGACTAGCGGGAGGAGAGACCCAGTACTTC; cdr3_aa: CASSWSGSNRLAGGETQYF
v_call: TRBV12-3/TRBV12-4; d_call: .; j_call: TRBJ1-5; clone_size: many; cdr3_nt: TGTGCCAGCAGGCTCGTTGGATCCTATAGCAATCAGCCCCAGCATTTT; cdr3_aa: CASRLVGSYSNQPQHF
v_call: TRBV15; d_call: .; j_call: TRBJ2-1; clone_size: .; cdr3_nt: TGTGCCACCAGCAAGGGGGGGGCAGGGGACTGGCATGAGAAGTTCTTC; cdr3_aa: CATSKGGAGDWHEKFF
v_call: TRBV5-1; d_call: .; j_call: TRBJ1-5; clone_size: many; cdr3_nt: TGCGCCAGCAGCCCGGAGGGTGGCAATCAGCCCCAGCATTTT; cdr3_aa: CASSPEGGNQPQHF
v_call: TRBV20-1; d_call: .; j_call: TRBJ2-1; clone_size: many; cdr3_nt: TGCAGTGCTAGAGATGATACGGCAGAGAACTACAATGAGCAGTTCTTC; cdr3_aa: CSARDDTAENYNEQFF
v_call: TRBV3-1; d_call: TRBD2; j_call: TRBJ2-1; clone_size: .; cdr3_nt: TGTGCCAGCAGCCAGGGGGGGTGGGCAGGAGCTGAGCAGTTCTTC; cdr3_aa: CASSQGGWAGAEQFF
v_call: TRBV2; d_call: TRBD1; j_call: TRBJ1-1; clone_size: once; cdr3_nt: TGTGCCAGCAGTGCCCGATGGGGTAGACAGGGCACTGAAGCTTTCTTT; cdr3_aa: CASSARWGRQGTEAFF
v_call: TRBV18; d_call: .; j_call: TRBJ2-5; clone_size: many; cdr3_nt: TGTGCCAGCTCACCAGAAAAGACCCAGTACTTC; cdr3_aa: CASSPEKTQYF
v_call: TRBV7-3; d_call: .; j_call: TRBJ2-2; clone_size: many; cdr3_nt: TGTGCCAGCAGCCCTGGACCGCCGGGCGGGGAGCTGTTTTTT; cdr3_aa: CASSPGPPGGELFF
v_call: TRBV20-1; d_call: .; j_call: TRBJ2-3; clone_size: many; cdr3_nt: TGCAGTGCTAGAATCCGGGACACACGGGCCCCAGATACGCAGTATTTT; cdr3_aa: CSARIRDTRAPDTQYF
v_call: TRBV11-1; d_call: .; j_call: TRBJ2-1; clone_size: many; cdr3_nt: TGTGCCAGCAGCCCCTTCGACGGGGAAAGGTACAATGAGCAGTTCTTC; cdr3_aa: CASSPFDGERYNEQFF
v_call: TRBV5-1; d_call: TRBD1; j_call: TRBJ1-1; clone_size: .; cdr3_nt: TGCGCCAGCGTAGCACAGGGGGCTAACACTGAAGCTTTCTTT; cdr3_aa: CASVAQGANTEAFF
v_call: TRBV20-1; d_call: .; j_call: TRBJ1-5; clone_size: many; cdr3_nt: TGCAGTGCTAGAGATGAAGGCAGGGGAGATCAGCCCCAGCATTTT; cdr3_aa: CSARDEGRGDQPQHF
v_call: TRBV9; d_call: .; j_call: TRBJ1-1; clone_size: many; cdr3_nt: TGTGCCAGCAGCGTAAGCCCAGGGGCGAGGGACACTGAAGCTTTCTTT; cdr3_aa: CASSVSPGARDTEAFF
v_call: TRBV29-1; d_call: TRBD2; j_call: TRBJ2-5; clone_size: .; cdr3_nt: TGCAGCGTGGTCTTCTTCGGGACTAGCGGGGTATCAGGGACCCAGTACTTC; cdr3_aa: CSVVFFGTSGVSGTQYF
v_call: TRBV2; d_call: TRBD2; j_call: TRBJ2-7; clone_size: .; cdr3_nt: TGTGCCAGCAGCCTTGGACTAGCGGGAGGGCAGTACTTC; cdr3_aa: CASSLGLAGGQYF
v_call: TRBV5-1; d_call: .; j_call: TRBJ2-5; clone_size: medium-sized; cdr3_nt: TGCGCCAGCAGCTTGGTGGTAGCCGGGGCCCAGTACTTC; cdr3_aa: CASSLVVAGAQYF
v_call: TRBV27; d_call: .; j_call: TRBJ2-5; clone_size: many; cdr3_nt: TGTGCCAGCAGTTTGACGGGAGTTCAAGAGACCCAGTACTTC; cdr3_aa: CASSLTGVQETQYF
v_call: TRBV5-1; d_call: TRBD1; j_call: TRBJ2-5; clone_size: many; cdr3_nt: TGCGCCAGCAGCTTGGGCCCACAGGGGAGTCAAGAGACCCAGTACTTC; cdr3_aa: CASSLGPQGSQETQYF
v_call: TRBV7-8; d_call: .; j_call: TRBJ2-7; clone_size: many; cdr3_nt: TGTGCCAGCAGCTTAAGTCTGGCAGGCAGCTCCTACGAGCAGTACTTC; cdr3_aa: CASSLSLAGSSYEQYF
v_call: TRBV7-8; d_call: .; j_call: TRBJ1-4; clone_size: .; cdr3_nt: TGTGCCAGCAGCTGGGGCCAGGGGAACGAAAAACTGTTTTTT; cdr3_aa: CASSWGQGNEKLFF
v_call: TRBV7-6; d_call: .; j_call: TRBJ2-3; clone_size: many; cdr3_nt: TGTGCCAGCAGCTTAGGCCACACAGATACGCAGTATTTT; cdr3_aa: CASSLGHTDTQYF
v_call: TRBV7-8; d_call: .; j_call: TRBJ2-5; clone_size: many; cdr3_nt: TGTGCCAGCAGCTTAGATCAAAGCACTAGGAAAGAGACCCAGTACTTC; cdr3_aa: CASSLDQSTRKETQYF
v_call: TRBV7-6; d_call: TRBD2; j_call: TRBJ2-7; clone_size: many; cdr3_nt: TGTGCCAGCAGCCGAAGCGGGGGGAGCTCCTACGAGCAGTACTTC; cdr3_aa: CASSRSGGSSYEQYF
v_call: TRBV10-2; d_call: .; j_call: TRBJ2-3; clone_size: .; cdr3_nt: TGCGCCAGCAGTGATCGAGAGGTAGCGGCAGATACGCAGTATTTT; cdr3_aa: CASSDREVAADTQYF
v_call: TRBV27; d_call: .; j_call: TRBJ1-2; clone_size: many; cdr3_nt: TGTGCCAGCACCCCCAAGGGCTACCTAGGAGCTAACTATGGCTACACCTTC; cdr3_aa: CASTPKGYLGANYGYTF
v_call: TRBV5-1; d_call: .; j_call: TRBJ1-1; clone_size: many; cdr3_nt: TGCGCCAGCAGCGCGTCAGGCGATTACCCGCTTGGGGCTTTCTTT; cdr3_aa: CASSASGDYPLGAFF
v_call: TRBV20-1; d_call: .; j_call: TRBJ2-7; clone_size: .; cdr3_nt: TGCAGTGCTAACGCACAGACCTACGAGCAGTACTTC; cdr3_aa: CSANAQTYEQYF
v_call: TRBV13; d_call: .; j_call: TRBJ1-2; clone_size: many; cdr3_nt: TGTGCCAGCAGCTTATCGGCACGGGGGCCGTATGACTACACCTTC; cdr3_aa: CASSLSARGPYDYTF
v_call: TRBV7-2; d_call: TRBD1; j_call: TRBJ1-2; clone_size: many; cdr3_nt: TGTGCCAGCAGCTTAGCCCAGGGGGCCAGGGGCTACACCTTC; cdr3_aa: CASSLAQGARGYTF
v_call: TRBV29-1; d_call: TRBD2; j_call: TRBJ2-3; clone_size: many; cdr3_nt: TGCAGCGTTCCACTAGCGGGCCATAGCACAGATACGCAGTATTTT; cdr3_aa: CSVPLAGHSTDTQYF
v_call: TRBV7-9; d_call: .; j_call: TRBJ1-2; clone_size: many; cdr3_nt: TGTGCCAGCAGCTTAGGCGGTAACTATGGCTACACCTTC; cdr3_aa: CASSLGGNYGYTF
v_call: TRBV18; d_call: .; j_call: TRBJ2-7; clone_size: few; cdr3_nt: TGTGCCAGCTCCCGGGGGGCTAGCGGCTCTAATTTCTACGAGCAGTACTTC; cdr3_aa: CASSRGASGSNFYEQYF
v_call: TRBV15; d_call: .; j_call: TRBJ1-2; clone_size: many; cdr3_nt: TGTGCCACCAGCAGAGATGGTTATGGCTACACCTTC; cdr3_aa: CATSRDGYGYTF
v_call: TRBV5-1; d_call: .; j_call: TRBJ2-5; clone_size: many; cdr3_nt: TGCGCCAGCAGCTTGGATGGCAGGGGAATAGAGACCCAGTACTTC; cdr3_aa: CASSLDGRGIETQYF
v_call: TRBV12-3/TRBV12-4; d_call: .; j_call: TRBJ2-3; clone_size: many; cdr3_nt: TGTGCCAGCAGTCCACATAGCAGGGGGGCAGATACGCAGTATTTT; cdr3_aa: CASSPHSRGADTQYF
v_call: TRBV5-5; d_call: .; j_call: TRBJ1-1; clone_size: medium-sized; cdr3_nt: TGTGCCAGCAGCTTGGTATTGGGGGGTGAAGCTTTCTTT; cdr3_aa: CASSLVLGGEAFF
v_call: TRBV20-1; d_call: .; j_call: TRBJ1-2; clone_size: .; cdr3_nt: TGCAGTGCTCCCGATCAGGGCTACACCTTC; cdr3_aa: CSAPDQGYTF
v_call: TRBV9; d_call: TRBD2; j_call: TRBJ2-7; clone_size: .; cdr3_nt: TGTGCCAGCAGCGCCAGTACCCTCGGACTAGCGGGAGGTAGGAACGAGCAGTACTTC; cdr3_aa: CASSASTLGLAGGRNEQYF
v_call: TRBV7-8; d_call: TRBD2; j_call: TRBJ2-1; clone_size: many; cdr3_nt: TGTGCCAGCAGCTTCTTTAGCGGGGGGGCAAGGGAGCAGTTCTTC; cdr3_aa: CASSFFSGGAREQFF
v_call: TRBV3-1; d_call: TRBD1; j_call: TRBJ1-2; clone_size: many; cdr3_nt: TGTGCCAGCAGCCCGACCGGGACAGCTAACTATGGCTACACCTTC; cdr3_aa: CASSPTGTANYGYTF
v_call: TRBV5-1; d_call: .; j_call: TRBJ2-7; clone_size: .; cdr3_nt: TGCGCCAGCAGAGGCGGGGGCAGCTCCTACGAGCAGTACTTC; cdr3_aa: CASRGGGSSYEQYF
v_call: TRBV29-1; d_call: .; j_call: TRBJ1-2; clone_size: many; cdr3_nt: TGCAGCGCCTCCCCCAAGCATGTGGATGGCTACACCTTC; cdr3_aa: CSASPKHVDGYTF
v_call: TRBV5-1; d_call: TRBD1; j_call: TRBJ2-7; clone_size: .; cdr3_nt: TGCGCCAGCAGCTTGGGACAGGGGTTCGGCGAGCAGTACTTC; cdr3_aa: CASSLGQGFGEQYF
v_call: TRBV5-1; d_call: .; j_call: TRBJ2-7; clone_size: medium-sized; cdr3_nt: TGCGCCACCAGTCAAGGGGTGGCTACTGGGGAGCAGTACTTC; cdr3_aa: CATSQGVATGEQYF
v_call: TRBV7-8; d_call: .; j_call: TRBJ2-1; clone_size: .; cdr3_nt: TGTGCCAGCAGCTTATATGTTATCTGGAATGAGCAGTTCTTC; cdr3_aa: CASSLYVIWNEQFF
v_call: TRBV7-6; d_call: .; j_call: TRBJ1-4; clone_size: many; cdr3_nt: TGTGCCAGCAGCTTGGGGATTAATGAAAAACTGTTTTTT; cdr3_aa: CASSLGINEKLFF
v_call: TRBV10-3; d_call: TRBD2; j_call: TRBJ2-1; clone_size: many; cdr3_nt: TGTGCCATCAGTGACGGGGGGAGAAGCTCCTACAATGAGCAGTTCTTC; cdr3_aa: CAISDGGRSSYNEQFF
v_call: TRBV20-1; d_call: .; j_call: TRBJ1-1; clone_size: many; cdr3_nt: TGCAGTGCTAGAGATTCTCCGAGACGTTGGAACACTGAAGCTTTCTTT; cdr3_aa: CSARDSPRRWNTEAFF
v_call: TRBV20-1; d_call: TRBD2; j_call: TRBJ2-3; clone_size: .; cdr3_nt: TGCAGTGCTAGAGGAGGTTCGAGGGAGGGGAGAACAGATACGCAGTATTTT; cdr3_aa: CSARGGSREGRTDTQYF
v_call: TRBV5-1; d_call: .; j_call: TRBJ2-2; clone_size: many; cdr3_nt: TGCGCCAGCAGCTCGACGAGCGACAGCCGAACCGGGGAGCTGTTTTTT; cdr3_aa: CASSSTSDSRTGELFF
v_call: TRBV7-2; d_call: .; j_call: TRBJ1-2; clone_size: many; cdr3_nt: TGTGCCAGCAGCTTAGGGGCAGGGCGACAGTATGGCTACACCTTC; cdr3_aa: CASSLGAGRQYGYTF